These 6 T cell receptor beta chains were all obtained from the same sample, sequenced in a study of graft-versus-host responses after intestinal transplantation. Clones were read by immunoSEQ multiplex PCR, and TCRdb kept only the in-frame ones, dropping some. Here the sample spans about 24,000 clones, around 85% being singletons. Sequenced here: PBMCs, sampled roughly 68 weeks after intestinal transplant. These receptors were collected from a human patient who received an intestinal transplant, so some T cells may come from the graft donor.

This clone has just one count. V gene TRBV6-6 combines with J gene TRBJ2-2; tentative D call: TRBD2 (5 bases). The ends were cut back, 6 bases at V and 7 bases at J, with 18 bases in the middle. The germline V gene has CDR1 MNHNY and CDR2 SVGAGI (reference sequence). There are 15 residues in the CDR3. The CDR3 spells CASSPLLAGDGELFF. The CDR3 DNA reads TGTGCCAGCAGCCCCCTTCTAGCCGGGGACGGGGAGCTGTTTTTT.

The V gene is TRBV6-5, the J gene TRBJ2-1, with D possibly being TRBD2 (6 bases). The ends were cut back, 10 bases at V and 10 bases at J, with 14 bases in the middle. The CDR3 totals 11 residues. CDR1 is MNHEY and CDR2 is SVGAGI in the germline V gene. CDR3: CATVFLAEQFF. In nucleotides, the CDR3 is TGTGCCACCGTCTTTCTAGCGGAGCAGTTCTTC.

The chain couples TRBV5-6 to TRBJ2-6; a possible D gene is TRBD1 (5 bases). The CDR3 consists of 18 residues. Trimming removed 4 bases at V and 2 bases at J, with 19 bases between. Germline V CDR1 and CDR2: SGHDT, YYEEEE. The CDR3 is CASSPYTDIFPGANVLTF. For the CDR3, the DNA is TGTGCCAGCAGCCCATATACGGACATATTCCCTGGGGCCAACGTCCTGACTTTC.

The chain employs TRBV10-3 and TRBJ2-5; TRBD1 aligns across 8 bases. Germline CDR1 reads ENHRY; CDR2 reads SYGVKD. The CDR3 is made up of 15 amino acids. V gave up 2 bases and J gave up 4 bases; unmatched junction bases: 6. This chain's CDR3 is CAISEPTGEAETQYF. The CDR3 coding sequence is TGTGCCATCAGTGAGCCGACAGGGGAAGCAGAGACCCAGTACTTC.

This clone was observed a single time. CDR3 sequence: CASSLEGSHSGNTIYF. The CDR3, as DNA: TGCGCCAGCAGCTTGGAGGGTTCCCACTCTGGAAACACCATATATTTT. The chain has TRBV5-1 and TRBJ1-3; D is unresolved. The germline gives CDR1 SGHRS, CDR2 YFSETQ. Trimming pared 0 bases from V and 0 bases from J, leaving 10 bases between. This CDR3 is built from 16 residues.

V and J are TRBV14 and TRBJ2-3, with D possibly matching TRBD1 (5 bases). Trimming stripped 4 bases from V and 5 bases from J, with 13 bases between. Germline CDR1 is SGHDN and CDR2 is FVKESK. This CDR3 is 14 amino acids long. CDR3 sequence (DNA): TGTGCCAGCAGCCCAGGGTTTAGTGGAGATACGCAGTATTTT. Its protein product is CASSPGFSGDTQYF. The full variable domain, with the rest looked up from reference TRBV14 and TRBJ2-3, is EAGVTQFPSHSVIEKGQTVTLRCDPISGHDNLYWYRRVMGKEIKFLLHFVKESKQDESGMPNNRFLAERTGGTYSTLKVQPAELEDSGVYFCASSPGFSGDTQYFGPGTRLTVL.